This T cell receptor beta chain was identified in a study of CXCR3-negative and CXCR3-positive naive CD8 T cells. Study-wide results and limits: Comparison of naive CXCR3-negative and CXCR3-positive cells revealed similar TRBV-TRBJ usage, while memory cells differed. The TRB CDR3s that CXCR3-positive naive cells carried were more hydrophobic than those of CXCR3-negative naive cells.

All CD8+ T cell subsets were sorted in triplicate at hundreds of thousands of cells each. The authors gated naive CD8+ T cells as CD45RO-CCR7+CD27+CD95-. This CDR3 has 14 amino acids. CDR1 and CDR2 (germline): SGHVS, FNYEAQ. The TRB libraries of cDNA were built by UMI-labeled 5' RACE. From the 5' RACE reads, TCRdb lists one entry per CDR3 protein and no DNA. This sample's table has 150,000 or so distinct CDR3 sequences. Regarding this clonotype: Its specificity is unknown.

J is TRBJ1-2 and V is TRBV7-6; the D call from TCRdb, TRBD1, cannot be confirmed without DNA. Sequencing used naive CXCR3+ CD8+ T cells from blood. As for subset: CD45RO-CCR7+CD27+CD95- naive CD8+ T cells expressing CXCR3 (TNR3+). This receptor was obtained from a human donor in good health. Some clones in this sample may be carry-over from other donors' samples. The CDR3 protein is CASSPGGIGYGYTF.